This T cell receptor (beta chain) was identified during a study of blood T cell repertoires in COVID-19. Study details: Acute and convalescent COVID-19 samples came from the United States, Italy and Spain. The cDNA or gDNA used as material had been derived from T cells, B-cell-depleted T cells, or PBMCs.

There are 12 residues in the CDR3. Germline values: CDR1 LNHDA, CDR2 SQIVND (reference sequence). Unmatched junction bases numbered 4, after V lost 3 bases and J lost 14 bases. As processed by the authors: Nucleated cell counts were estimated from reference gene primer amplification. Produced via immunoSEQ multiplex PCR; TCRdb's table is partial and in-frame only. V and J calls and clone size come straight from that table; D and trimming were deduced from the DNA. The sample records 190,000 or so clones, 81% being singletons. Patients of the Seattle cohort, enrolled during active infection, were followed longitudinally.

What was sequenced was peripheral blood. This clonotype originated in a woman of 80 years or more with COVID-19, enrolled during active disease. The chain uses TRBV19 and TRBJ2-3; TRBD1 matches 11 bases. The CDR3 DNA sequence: TGTGCCAGTAGTATTGGACAGGGGGCCGCGTATTTT. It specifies CASSIGQGAAYF.